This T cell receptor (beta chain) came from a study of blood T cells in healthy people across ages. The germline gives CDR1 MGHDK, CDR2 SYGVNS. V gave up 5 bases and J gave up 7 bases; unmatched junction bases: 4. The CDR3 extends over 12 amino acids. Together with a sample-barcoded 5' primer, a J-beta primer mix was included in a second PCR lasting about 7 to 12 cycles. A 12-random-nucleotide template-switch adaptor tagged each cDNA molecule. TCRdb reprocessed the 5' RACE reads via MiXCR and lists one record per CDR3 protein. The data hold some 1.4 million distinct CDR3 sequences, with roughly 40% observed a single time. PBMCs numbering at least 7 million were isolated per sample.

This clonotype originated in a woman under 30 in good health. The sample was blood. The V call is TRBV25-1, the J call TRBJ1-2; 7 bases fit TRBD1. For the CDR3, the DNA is TGTGCCAGCAGTACCGGGACAGTTGGCTACACCTTC. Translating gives CASSTGTVGYTF.